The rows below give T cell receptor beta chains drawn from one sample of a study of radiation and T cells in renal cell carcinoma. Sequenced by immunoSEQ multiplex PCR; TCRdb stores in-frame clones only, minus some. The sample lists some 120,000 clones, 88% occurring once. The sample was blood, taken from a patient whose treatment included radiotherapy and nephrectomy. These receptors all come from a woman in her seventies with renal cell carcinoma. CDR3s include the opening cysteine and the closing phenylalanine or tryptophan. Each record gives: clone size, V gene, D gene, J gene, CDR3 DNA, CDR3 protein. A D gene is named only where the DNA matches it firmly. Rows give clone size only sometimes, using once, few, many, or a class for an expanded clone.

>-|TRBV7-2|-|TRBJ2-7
TGTGCCAGCAGCCAGTCGACAGACGTTTACTACGAGCAGTACTTC
CASSQSTDVYYEQYF
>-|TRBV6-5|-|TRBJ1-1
TGTGCCAGCAGTTACTATCGGGGGCCCACTGAAGCTTTCTTT
CASSYYRGPTEAFF
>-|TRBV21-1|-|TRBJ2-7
TGTGCCAGCAGCAAAGAACGGGGTGCTTCGACCTACGAGCAGTACTTC
CASSKERGASTYEQYF
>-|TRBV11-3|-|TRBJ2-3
TGTGCCAGCAGCTTAGGGGGAGCCTTAGGTACAGATACGCAGTATTTT
CASSLGGALGTDTQYF
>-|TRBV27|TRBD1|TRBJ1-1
TGTGCCAGCAGCCACCCGGTGGGACAGGGGATGGGGCAAGCTTTCTTT
CASSHPVGQGMGQAFF
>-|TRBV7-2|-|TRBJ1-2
TGTGCCAGCAGCGCCGACGGGTTGGGAGGCTACACCTTC
CASSADGLGGYTF
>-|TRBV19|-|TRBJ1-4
TGTGCCAGTAGTATCCGGGACGGGAGTGAAAAACTGTTTTTT
CASSIRDGSEKLFF
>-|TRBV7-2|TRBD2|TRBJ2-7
TGTGCCAGCAGCCGTAGGATAAGCGGGGGGAGCTCCTACGAGCAGTACTTC
CASSRRISGGSSYEQYF
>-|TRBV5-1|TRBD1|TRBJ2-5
TGCGCCAGCAGCTCTCGGACAGGGGGAGGAGAGACCCAGTACTTC
CASSSRTGGGETQYF
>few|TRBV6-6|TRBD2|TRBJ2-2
TGTGCCAGCAGCCGGACTAGCGCTGACACCGGGGAGCTGTTTTTT
CASSRTSADTGELFF
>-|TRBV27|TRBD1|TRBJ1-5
TGTGCCAGCAGTCGCACACCTATACCGGGACAGGGGGGTTTGAGCAATCAGCCCCAGCATTTT
CASSRTPIPGQGGLSNQPQHF
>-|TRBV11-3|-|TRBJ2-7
TGTGCCAGCAGCTTGAGTACAGGGAGGTCCTACGAGCAGTACTTC
CASSLSTGRSYEQYF
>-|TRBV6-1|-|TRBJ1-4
TGTGCCAGCAGCCGTGTGGAGGCAACTAATGAAAAACTGTTTTTT
CASSRVEATNEKLFF
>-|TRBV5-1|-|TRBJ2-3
TGCGCCAGCAGCCCACCGGACGGTCAGAGCGATACGCAGTATTTT
CASSPPDGQSDTQYF
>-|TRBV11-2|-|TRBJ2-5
TGTGCCAGCAGCTCCCGAGCGAGTGGGGGAGAGACCCAGTACTTC
CASSSRASGGETQYF
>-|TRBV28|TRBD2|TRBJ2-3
TGTGCCAGCAGTCCTCCGGGACTAGCGGACACAGATACGCAGTATTTT
CASSPPGLADTDTQYF
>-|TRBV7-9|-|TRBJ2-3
TGTGCCAGCACCACAAGGGACACGACAGATACGCAGTATTTT
CASTTRDTTDTQYF
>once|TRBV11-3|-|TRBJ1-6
TGTGCCAGCTCAGTGACAGCTTTGGGCAATTCACCCCTCCACTTT
CASSVTALGNSPLHF
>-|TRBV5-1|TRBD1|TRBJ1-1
TGCGCCAGCAGCTTGCAGGGGGTAGGTGAAGCTTTCTTT
CASSLQGVGEAFF
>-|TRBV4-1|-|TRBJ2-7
TGCGCCAGCAGCCAAGTGCCGGACATCCCAGCCTACGAGCAGTACTTC
CASSQVPDIPAYEQYF
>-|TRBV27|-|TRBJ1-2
TGTGCCAGCAGTTTATCCGGTACCTATGGCTACACCTTC
CASSLSGTYGYTF
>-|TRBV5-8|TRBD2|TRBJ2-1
TGTGCCAGCAGCCTCGGGACTAGCGGGGGGCGTGAGCAGTTCTTC
CASSLGTSGGREQFF
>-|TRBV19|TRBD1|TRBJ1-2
TGTGCCAGTAGTGGACAGGGGTACGGCTACACCTTC
CASSGQGYGYTF
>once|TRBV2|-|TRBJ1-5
TGTGCCAGCAGTTGGGCCCAAATTAGCAATCAGCCCCAGCATTTT
CASSWAQISNQPQHF
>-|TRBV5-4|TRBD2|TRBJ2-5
TGTGCCAGCAGCTTGGGGGTAATGGCTAGCGGGGAAGAGACCCAGTACTTC
CASSLGVMASGEETQYF
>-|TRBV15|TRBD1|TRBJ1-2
TGTGCCACCAGCAGAGAGGGACAGGGCACTGGCTACACCTTC
CATSREGQGTGYTF
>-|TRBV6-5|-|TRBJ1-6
TGTGCCGCCCAGGGGTTGAATAATTCACCCCTCCACTTT
CAAQGLNNSPLHF
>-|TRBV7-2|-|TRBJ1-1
TGTGCCAGCAGCTTAGCAGAGAACACTGAAGCTTTCTTT
CASSLAENTEAFF
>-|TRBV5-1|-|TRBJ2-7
TGCGCCAGCAGCTTGGCTGGGGGACACGAGCAGTACTTC
CASSLAGGHEQYF
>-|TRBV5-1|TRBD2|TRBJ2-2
TGCGCCAGCAGCTTAGAGCGGGGGGGCCCCGGGGAGCTGTTTTTT
CASSLERGGPGELFF
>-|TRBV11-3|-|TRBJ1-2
TGTGCCAGCAGCTTGCAGTTAGCCAGGCGGATCTATGGCTACACCTTC
CASSLQLARRIYGYTF
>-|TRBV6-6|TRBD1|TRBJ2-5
TGTGCCAGCAGTTACAGGCAGGGGGCTACGGAGACCCAGTACTTC
CASSYRQGATETQYF
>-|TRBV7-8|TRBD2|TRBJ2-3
TGTGCCAGCAGCTCCAGGACTAGCGGAAGCACAGATACGCAGTATTTT
CASSSRTSGSTDTQYF
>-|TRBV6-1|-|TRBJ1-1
TGTGCCAGCCATAGTCCCCCGAACACTGAAGCTTTCTTT
CASHSPPNTEAFF
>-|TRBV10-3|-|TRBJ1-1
TGTGCCATCAGAGGCGACGGCTCCATAGTGGGAGCTTTCTTT
CAIRGDGSIVGAFF
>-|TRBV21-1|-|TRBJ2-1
TGTGCCAGCAGCAATGGCAAACTAGCGGGGGGTTATTACAATGAGCAGTTCTTC
CASSNGKLAGGYYNEQFF
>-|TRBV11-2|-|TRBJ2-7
TGTGCCAGCAGCAGAGGGGTGGTAGGCTCAATTACCTACGAGCAGTACTTC
CASSRGVVGSITYEQYF
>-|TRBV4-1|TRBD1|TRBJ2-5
TGCGCCAGCAGCCTTGGACAGGGGGCGGGAGAGACCCAGTACTTC
CASSLGQGAGETQYF
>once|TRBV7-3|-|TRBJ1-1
TGTGCCAGCAGCTTACGAGGGCAGGGGATGATTGAAGCTTTCTTT
CASSLRGQGMIEAFF
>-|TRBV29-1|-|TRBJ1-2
TGCAGCGTCAATTTCGGGGGAGGCTACACCTTC
CSVNFGGGYTF
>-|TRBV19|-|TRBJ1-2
TGTGCCAGTAGTAAGCGGGACAAGGGGTTTTATGGCTACACCTTC
CASSKRDKGFYGYTF
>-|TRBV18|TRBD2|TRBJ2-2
TGTGCCAGCTCACCCACTGGGACTAGCGTCTCCGGGGAGCTGTTTTTT
CASSPTGTSVSGELFF
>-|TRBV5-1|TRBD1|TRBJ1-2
TGCGCCAGCACCCAACTTTTCGGGACAGAGAACTATGGCTACACCTTC
CASTQLFGTENYGYTF
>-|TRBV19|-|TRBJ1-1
TGTGCCAGTAGTATTGATTCAGTGAACACTGAAGCTTTCTTT
CASSIDSVNTEAFF
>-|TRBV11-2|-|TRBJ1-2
TGTGCCAGCAGCTTAGTCCGCAGAATATATGGCTACACCTTC
CASSLVRRIYGYTF
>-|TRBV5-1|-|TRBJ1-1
TGCGCCAGCAAGACGGAGCCGGCTATAAACACTGAAGCTTTCTTT
CASKTEPAINTEAFF
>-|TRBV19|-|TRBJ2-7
TGTGCCAGTAGTATGGTGGGAGACGAGCAGTACTTC
CASSMVGDEQYF
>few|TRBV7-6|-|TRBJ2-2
TGTGCCAGCAGCCTGAATGGCGCCGGGGAGCTGTTTTTT
CASSLNGAGELFF
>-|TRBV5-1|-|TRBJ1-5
TGCGCCAGCAGCCCCTCTCCCGGGAGCAATCAGCCCCAGCATTTT
CASSPSPGSNQPQHF